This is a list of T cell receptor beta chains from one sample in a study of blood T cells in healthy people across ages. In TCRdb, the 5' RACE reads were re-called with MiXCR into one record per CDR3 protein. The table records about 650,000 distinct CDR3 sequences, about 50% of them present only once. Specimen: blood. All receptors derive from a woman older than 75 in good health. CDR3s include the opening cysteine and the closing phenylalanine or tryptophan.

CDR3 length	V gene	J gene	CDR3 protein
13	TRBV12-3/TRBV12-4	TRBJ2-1	CATTPGGTYEQFF
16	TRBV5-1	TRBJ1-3	CASSLAGGPSGNTIYF
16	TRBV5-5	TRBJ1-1	CASSIRTGVMNTEAFF
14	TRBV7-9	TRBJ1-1	CASSLLTVNTEAFF
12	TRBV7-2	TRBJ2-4	CASSLTSAIQYF
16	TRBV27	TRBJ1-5	CASSLSGTGVNQPQHF
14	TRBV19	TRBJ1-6	CASNRQGGNSPLHF
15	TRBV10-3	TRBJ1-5	CAISDGTGVGQPQHF
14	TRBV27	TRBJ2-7	CASSFGRGYYEQYF
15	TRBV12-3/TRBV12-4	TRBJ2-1	CASSTTGTELNEQFF
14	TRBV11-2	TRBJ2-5	CASSRQGHQETQYF
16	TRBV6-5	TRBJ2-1	CASSYSRPRSGNEQFF
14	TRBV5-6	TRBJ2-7	CASRGGQASYEQYF
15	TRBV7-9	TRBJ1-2	CASSPRTGAVYGYTF
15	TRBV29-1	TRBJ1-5	CSVEGEEGGNQPQHF
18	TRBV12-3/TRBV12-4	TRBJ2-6	CASSLSGRVRSGANVLTF
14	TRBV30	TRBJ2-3	CAWSVGRASERGYF
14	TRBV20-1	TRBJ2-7	CSARLGRGSLEQYF
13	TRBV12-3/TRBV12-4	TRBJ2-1	CASSSGMGYEQFF
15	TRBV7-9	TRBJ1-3	CASSQDWSSGNTIYF
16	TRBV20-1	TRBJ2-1	CSARAPAGGIYNEQFF
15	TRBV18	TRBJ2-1	CASSRSGTDYNEQFF
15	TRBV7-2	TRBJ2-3	CASSQGGGHPDTQYF
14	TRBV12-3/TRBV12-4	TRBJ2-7	CASSSGGPWVDQYF
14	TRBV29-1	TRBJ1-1	CSVEGRGRFTEAFF
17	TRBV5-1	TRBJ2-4	CASSLDPADRVRNIQYF
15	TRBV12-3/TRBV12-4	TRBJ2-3	CASMRGGRGTDTQYF
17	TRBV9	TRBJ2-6	CASSVATTGMGANVLTF